This TCR beta chain emerged from a study of immune evolution from preneoplasia to lung adenocarcinoma. About the research overall: HLA loss of heterozygosity: 6% to 7.5% AIS, roughly 15% MIA, over 30% ADC, none AAH.

Produced via immunoSEQ multiplex PCR; TCRdb's table is partial and in-frame only. The data show roughly 35,000 clones, 74% seen once. Notes on the study in general: Clonality was highest in normal lung, lower in later-stage lesions apparently.

V lost 3 bases and J lost 4; bases outside the gene matches: 8. Germline CDR1 SGHTA, CDR2 FQGNSA. The CDR3 runs 15 residues. Remarks on this clone: What it binds is not known.

The receptor was derived from a person between 55 and 69 years old with lung adenocarcinoma. J is TRBJ2-7 and V is TRBV7-2; 8 bases map to TRBD1. Sample: FFPE invasive lung adenocarcinoma tissue. Written as DNA, the CDR3 is TGTGCCAGCAGCTTCGGACAGGGCAAAGAATACGAGCAGTACTTC. This encodes CASSFGQGKEYEQYF.